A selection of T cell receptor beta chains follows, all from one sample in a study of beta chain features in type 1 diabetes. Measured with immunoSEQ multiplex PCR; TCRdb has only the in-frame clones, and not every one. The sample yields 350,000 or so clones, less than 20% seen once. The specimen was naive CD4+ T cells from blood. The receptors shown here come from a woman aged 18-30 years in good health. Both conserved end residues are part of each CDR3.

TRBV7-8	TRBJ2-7	CASSPSGGTEQYF
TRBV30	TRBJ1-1	CACAGGGNTEAFF
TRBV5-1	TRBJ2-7	CASSLGIASGPSYEQYF
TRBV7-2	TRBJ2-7	CASRRTGGTYEQYF
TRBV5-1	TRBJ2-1	CASSLAIVAGGNEQFF
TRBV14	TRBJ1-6	CASTGLLNSPLHF
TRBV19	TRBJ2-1	CASTRLAGGSYNEQFF
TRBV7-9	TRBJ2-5	CASSPGRGEETQYF
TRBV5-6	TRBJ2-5	CASSSLAGHLQETQYF
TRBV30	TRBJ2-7	CAWSVGGGGRGYEQYF
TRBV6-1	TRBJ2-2	CASRPGTGAGELFF